The 9 T cell receptor beta chains reported below all come from one sample, sequenced in a study of blood T cell repertoires in COVID-19. Here immunoSEQ multiplex PCR was the method, and the copy in TCRdb shows in-frame clones only, minus some. The table includes tens of thousands of clones, around 90% detected once. Sequenced: peripheral blood. The receptor source for this set is a woman between 45 and 60 years old with acute or convalescent COVID-19.

J is TRBJ1-5 and V is TRBV19; 9 bases align to TRBD1. Unmatched junction bases numbered 10, after V lost 3 bases and J lost 4 bases. CDR3 size: 17 residues. Germline values: CDR1 LNHDA, CDR2 SQIVND (reference sequence). The CDR3 reads CASSIGTGTRWNQPQHF. The DNA of the CDR3 is TGTGCCAGTAGTATCGGGACAGGGACTAGGTGGAATCAGCCCCAGCATTTT.

The sample holds one count of this clone. The chain carries TRBV5-1 and TRBJ2-3; TRBD2 matches 8 bases. The CDR3 totals 13 residues. V shed 4 bases and J 3 bases; nucleotides not matched to a gene: 1. Germline loops: CDR1 SGHRS, CDR2 YFSETQ. CDR3 nucleotides: TGCGCCAGCAGCCGACTAGCGACAGATACGCAGTATTTT. This gives the protein CASSRLATDTQYF. Variable domain in full (rest from reference TRBV5-1 and TRBJ2-3): KAGVTQTPRYLIKTRGQQVTLSCSPISGHRSVSWYQQTPGQGLQFLFEYFSETQRNKGNFPGRFSGRQFSNSRSEMNVSTLELGDSALYLCASSRLATDTQYFGPGTRLTVL.

This rearrangement joins TRBV2 to TRBJ2-2, with 9 bases identical to TRBD2. Germline V gene data show CDR1 as SNHLY and CDR2 as FYNNEI. There are 15 residues in the CDR3. The V segment lost 6 bases and the J segment 4 bases; nucleotides outside the gene matches: 6. The CDR3 protein is CASSVAGELTGELFF. CDR3 nucleotide sequence: TGTGCCAGCAGCGTAGCGGGGGAGCTCACCGGGGAGCTGTTTTTT.

The chain is built from TRBV6-1 and TRBJ1-5; 10 bases line up with TRBD1. Germline CDR1 reads MNHNS; CDR2 reads SASEGT. The CDR3 is 16 amino acids. J lost 7 bases, V lost 1 base, and 7 bases had no gene match. This chain's CDR3 is CASSEVWTGGWQPQHF. Written as DNA, the CDR3 is TGTGCCAGCAGTGAAGTCTGGACAGGGGGATGGCAGCCCCAGCATTTT.

This chain links TRBV13 with TRBJ1-1; perhaps TRBD1 as D (6 bases). Trimming stripped 7 bases from V and 6 bases from J, with 21 bases between. Germline V gene sequence: CDR1 PRHDT, CDR2 FYEKMQ (reference sequence). This CDR3 is 15 amino acids long. The DNA of the CDR3 is TGTGCCAGCACCAAAGGGTTCAACAGGGTGGCTGAAGCTTTCTTT. It codes for CASTKGFNRVAEAFF.

This chain connects TRBV29-1 to TRBJ2-5; D may be TRBD2 (5 bases). Per the germline V gene, CDR1 is SQVTM and CDR2 is ANQGSEA. The V gene lost 6 bases and the J gene lost 2 bases, with 22 bases spanning the gap. CDR3 length equals 16 residues. CDR3 bases: TGCAGCGTGGCTTCGGGGTTCGGCAGGCATCAAGAGACCCAGTACTTC. Its translation is CSVASGFGRHQETQYF. The entire variable domain, with the rest obtained from reference TRBV29-1 and TRBJ2-5, is as follows: SAVISQKPSRDICQRGTSLTIQCQVDSQVTMMFWYRQQPGQSLTLIATANQGSEATYESGFVIDKFPISRPNLTFSTLTVSNMSPEDSSIYLCSVASGFGRHQETQYFGPGTRLLVL.

The J gene is TRBJ2-7, the V gene TRBV7-8; D is unresolved. The germline V gene encodes CDR1 SGHVS and CDR2 FQNEAQ. The length of the CDR3 is 16 residues. Trimming cost V 4 bases and J 0 bases, with 16 bases left between them. The CDR3 bases are TGTGCCAGCAGCTCGGCCCGGTGGGCTGACTCCTACGAGCAGTACTTC. Translated: CASSSARWADSYEQYF.

This rearrangement joins TRBV5-1 to TRBJ2-2; D uncertain. The CDR3 has 16 amino acids. The V and J ends lost 0 bases and 3 bases respectively, with 12 bases between them. Germline-derived CDR1 and CDR2 are SGHRS and YFSETQ. CDR3 residues: CASSLARSVDTGELFF. For the CDR3, the DNA is TGCGCCAGCAGCTTGGCCCGGTCGGTTGACACCGGGGAGCTGTTTTTT.

The chain employs TRBV19 and TRBJ2-1; D not resolved. The V gene's germline CDR1 is LNHDA and CDR2 SQIVND (reference sequence). This CDR3 spans 16 amino acids. Trimming shortened V by 3 bases and J by 0 bases, and 12 bases separated the two germline ends. The CDR3 DNA is TGTGCCAGTAGTATCTATCTGCAAAGCTCCTACAATGAGCAGTTCTTC. Protein product: CASSIYLQSSYNEQFF.